This record covers a single T cell receptor (beta chain). Per the authors' pipeline: The authors estimated nucleated cell counts from reference gene primer amplification. TCRdb's copy holds only in-frame clones and misses some; the assay was immunoSEQ multiplex PCR. V and J calls plus clone size are reproduced from that table; the DNA served to infer D and trimming. This table has about 160,000 clones, around 89% appearing once. The source of the sample is a study of blood T cell repertoires in COVID-19. Overall study context: PBMCs, B-cell-depleted T cells, or T cells were the source of the cDNA or gDNA that made up the material.

Germline V gene lookup returns CDR1 SGHKS and CDR2 YYEKEE (reference sequence). The CDR3 contains 12 residues. Trimming removed 6 bases at V and 7 bases at J, with 11 bases between. Material: peripheral blood. This rearrangement joins TRBV5-5 to TRBJ2-1; D perhaps matches TRBD2 (5 bases). The source of this sequence is a man aged 60 to 69 with acute or convalescent COVID-19. CDR3 coding DNA: TGTGCCAGCATCCTATGGGAGAATGAGCAGTTCTTC. Translation gives CASILWENEQFF.